This TCR beta chain originates from a study of T cell responses to AZD1222 COVID-19 vaccine. For the study at large: Second doses that came at about 4 or about 12 weeks were put together.

Germline-derived CDR1 and CDR2 are MGHRA and YSYEKL. There are 13 residues in the CDR3. V was shortened by 1 base and J by 5 bases, with 9 bases between the two germline ends. Sequencing was performed with immunoSEQ multiplex PCR; in TCRdb, only in-frame clones are kept and a portion is missing. This table holds about 130,000 clones, approximately 93% found once. This sample comprised peripheral blood, obtained on day 0 of AZD1222 vaccination. The source is an adult in good health. The chain joins TRBV4-1 to TRBJ2-7; D perhaps matches TRBD1 (5 bases). The CDR3 sequence is CASSQVPTDEQYF. The CDR3 nucleotides read TGCGCCAGCAGCCAAGTTCCGACAGACGAGCAGTACTTC.